Included here is one T cell receptor beta chain sequence, with context. This clonotype was detected ten times or more. Its target antigen remains unknown. Base qualities were left out, and no much larger clone turns up one base away. The library was generated by RT-PCR. TCRdb shows the sequencer as Illumina HiSeq 2500. In-frame beta chains were kept once TCRdb had trimmed the public reads at Q25 with fastp and called clones with MiXCR. Under each unique CDR3 protein, matching rows form one entry showing the most common genes and DNA. This sample gives about 780,000 distinct CDR3 sequences in total; 15% to 20% of them show up just once. The ten largest account for 11% of the sample. This entry belongs to a study of response to subunit inactivated influenza vaccine (dated by TCRdb to about 2018). Background on the whole study: The study used deep quantitative T cell receptor repertoire profiling to track responses to a trivalent subunit inactivated influenza vaccine. On the study overall, not on this receptor specifically: The authors proposed that each seasonal influenza vaccination may bring in only a limited number of new T cells.

The CDR3 goes from the cysteine to the phenylalanine over 12 residues. Just CDR3 DNA is preserved here, 36 bases in frame from base 1. The germline ends are 12 bases apart after V is trimmed by 6 bases and J by 8 bases. This clonotype originated in a man aged 50-60 years who received an inactivated influenza vaccine. Donor details come from another sample of the same person, matched by shared clones. The source was PBMCs from blood, collected about 5 days after vaccination. The sequence links TRBV12-3 or TRBV12-4 to TRBJ2-3; a weak D assignment points to TRBD2 (6 bases agree). The CDR3 reads as follows: CASSSLASTQYF. Here is the DNA: TGTGCCAGCAGCTCGCTAGCGAGTACGCAGTATTTT.